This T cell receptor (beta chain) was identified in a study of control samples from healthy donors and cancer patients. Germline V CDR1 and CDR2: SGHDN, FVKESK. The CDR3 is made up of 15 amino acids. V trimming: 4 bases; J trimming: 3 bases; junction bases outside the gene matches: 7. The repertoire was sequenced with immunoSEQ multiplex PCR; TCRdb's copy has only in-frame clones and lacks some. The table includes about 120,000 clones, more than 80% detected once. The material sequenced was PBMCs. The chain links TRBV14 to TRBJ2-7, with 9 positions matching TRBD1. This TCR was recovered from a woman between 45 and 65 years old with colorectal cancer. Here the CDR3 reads CASSPRTGEFYEQYF. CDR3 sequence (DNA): TGTGCCAGCAGCCCTCGGACAGGGGAATTCTACGAGCAGTACTTC.